This T cell receptor (beta chain) was sequenced during a study of blood T cell repertoires in COVID-19. Study information: Samples of COVID-19 (acute and convalescent) were obtained from the United States, Italy and Spain.

The germline CDR1 and CDR2 sequences are SQVTM and ANQGSEA. V shed 6 bases and J shed 5 bases, with 8 bases lying between them. This CDR3 has 11 residues. Authors' data handling: How many nucleated cells were present was estimated from reference gene primer amplification. Assay used: immunoSEQ multiplex PCR; TCRdb lists only in-frame clones, some missing. V, J and clone size were drawn from that table, and D and trimming were deduced from the DNA. The profile covers 400,000 to 500,000 clones, with approximately 90% appearing a single time and around 1.9% taken by the ten largest. The chain combines TRBV29-1 with TRBJ1-3; D might be TRBD1 (6 bases). The TCR was taken from a woman aged 40 to 50 who had recovered from COVID-19. Sequenced sample: PBMCs or T cells enriched from blood (not recorded which). The CDR3 is CSVGQRNTIYF. Written as DNA, the CDR3 is TGCAGCGTCGGACAGAGAAACACCATATATTTT.